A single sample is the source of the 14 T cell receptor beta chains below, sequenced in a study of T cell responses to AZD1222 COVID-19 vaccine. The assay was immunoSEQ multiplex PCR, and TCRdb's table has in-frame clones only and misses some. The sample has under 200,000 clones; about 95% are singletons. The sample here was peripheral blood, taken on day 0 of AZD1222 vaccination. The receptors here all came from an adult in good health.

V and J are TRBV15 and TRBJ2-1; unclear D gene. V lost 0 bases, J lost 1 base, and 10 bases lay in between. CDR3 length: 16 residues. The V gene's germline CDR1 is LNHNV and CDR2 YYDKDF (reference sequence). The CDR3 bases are TGTGCCACCAGCAGAGATCGCACCGGATCCTACAATGAGCAGTTCTTC. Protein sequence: CATSRDRTGSYNEQFF.

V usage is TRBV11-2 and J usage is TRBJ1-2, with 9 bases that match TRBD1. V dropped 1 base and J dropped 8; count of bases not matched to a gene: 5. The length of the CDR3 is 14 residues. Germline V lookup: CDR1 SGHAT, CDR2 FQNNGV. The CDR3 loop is CASSLGGTGWGYTF. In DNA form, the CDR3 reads TGTGCCAGCAGCTTAGGCGGGACAGGGTGGGGCTACACCTTC.

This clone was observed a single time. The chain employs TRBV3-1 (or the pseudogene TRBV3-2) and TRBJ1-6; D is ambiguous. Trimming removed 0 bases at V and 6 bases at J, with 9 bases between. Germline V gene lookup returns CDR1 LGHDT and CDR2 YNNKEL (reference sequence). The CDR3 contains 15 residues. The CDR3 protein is CASSQEPRFNSPLHF. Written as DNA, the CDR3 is TGTGCCAGCAGCCAAGAGCCCAGGTTTAATTCACCCCTCCACTTT.

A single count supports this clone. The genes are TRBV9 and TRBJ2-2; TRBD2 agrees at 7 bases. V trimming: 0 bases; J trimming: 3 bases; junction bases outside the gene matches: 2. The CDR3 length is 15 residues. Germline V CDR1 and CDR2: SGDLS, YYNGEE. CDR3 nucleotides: TGTGCCAGCAGCGTAGGACTAGCAGACACCGGGGAGCTGTTTTTT. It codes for CASSVGLADTGELFF.

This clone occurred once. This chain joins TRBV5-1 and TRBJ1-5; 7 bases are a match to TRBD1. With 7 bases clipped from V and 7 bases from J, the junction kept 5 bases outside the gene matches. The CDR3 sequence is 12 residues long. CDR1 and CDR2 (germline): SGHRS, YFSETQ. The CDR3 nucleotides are TGCGCCAGCTACAGGGGCAGGCAGCCCCAGCATTTT. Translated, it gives CASYRGRQPQHF.

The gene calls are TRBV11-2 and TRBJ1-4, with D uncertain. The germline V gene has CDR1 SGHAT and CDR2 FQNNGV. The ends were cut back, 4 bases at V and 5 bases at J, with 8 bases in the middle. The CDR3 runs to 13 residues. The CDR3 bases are TGTGCCAGCAGCTCGCTTCCCAATGAAAAACTGTTTTTT. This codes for CASSSLPNEKLFF.

CDR3 protein: CASSRKLAATDTQYF. CDR3 DNA sequence: TGTGCCAGCTCACGGAAACTAGCGGCCACAGATACGCAGTATTTT. V usage is TRBV18 and J usage is TRBJ2-3, with 8 nucleotides matching TRBD2. V was pared by 4 bases and J by 2 bases, with 5 bases of the junction left unmatched. The CDR3 spans 15 residues. Per the germline V gene, CDR1 is KGHSH and CDR2 is LQKENI.

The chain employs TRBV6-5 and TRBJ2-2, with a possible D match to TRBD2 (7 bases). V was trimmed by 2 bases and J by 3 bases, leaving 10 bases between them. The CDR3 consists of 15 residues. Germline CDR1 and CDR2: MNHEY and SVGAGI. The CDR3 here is CASSYRGADTGELFF. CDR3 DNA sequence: TGTGCCAGCAGTTACCGGGGGGCGGACACCGGGGAGCTGTTTTTT.

The CDR3 nucleotides read TGTGCCAGCAGCCCTACTAGCCGCAATTACAATGAGCAGTTCTTC. Protein sequence: CASSPTSRNYNEQFF. This chain connects TRBV5-5 to TRBJ2-1; the D gene is possibly TRBD2 (6 bases). V shed 4 bases and J shed 4 bases, with 15 bases lying between them. The CDR3 is 15 residues long. Per the germline V gene, CDR1 is SGHKS and CDR2 is YYEKEE (reference sequence).

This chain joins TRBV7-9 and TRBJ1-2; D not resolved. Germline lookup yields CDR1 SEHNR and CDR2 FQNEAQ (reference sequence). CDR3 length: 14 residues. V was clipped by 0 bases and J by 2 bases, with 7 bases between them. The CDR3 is CASSLAGGNYGYTF. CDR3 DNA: TGTGCCAGCAGCTTAGCGGGAGGAAACTATGGCTACACCTTC.

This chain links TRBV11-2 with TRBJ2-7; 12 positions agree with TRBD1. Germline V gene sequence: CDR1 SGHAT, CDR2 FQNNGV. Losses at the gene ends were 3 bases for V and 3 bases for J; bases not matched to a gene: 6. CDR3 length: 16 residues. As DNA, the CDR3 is TGTGCCAGCAGCTTCTCCGGGACAGGGGGCGTCTACGAGCAGTACTTC. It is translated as CASSFSGTGGVYEQYF.

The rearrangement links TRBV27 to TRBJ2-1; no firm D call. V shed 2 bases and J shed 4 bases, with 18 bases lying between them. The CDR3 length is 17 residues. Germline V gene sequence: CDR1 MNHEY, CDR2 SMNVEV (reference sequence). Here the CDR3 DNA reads TGTGCCAGCAGTTTAATTCCTTACACCCCGAAATACAATGAGCAGTTCTTC. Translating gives CASSLIPYTPKYNEQFF.

CDR3: CAWSEGLLNTEAFF. Written as DNA, the CDR3 is TGTGCCTGGAGTGAGGGTCTTTTGAACACTGAAGCTTTCTTT. The chain combines TRBV30 with TRBJ1-1, with unresolved D. The germline gives CDR1 GTSNPN, CDR2 SVGIG (reference sequence). CDR3 length equals 14 residues. Trimming pared 1 base from V and 0 bases from J, leaving 9 bases between. Looking up the rest from reference TRBV30 and TRBJ1-1 gives the full variable domain: SQTIHQWPATLVQPVGSPLSLECTVEGTSNPNLYWYRQAAGRGLQLLFYSVGIGQISSEVPQNLSASRPQDRQFILSSKKLLLSDSGFYLCAWSEGLLNTEAFFGQGTRLTVV.

The CDR3 sequence: CASSPDTNTEAFF. CDR3 bases: TGTGCCAGCAGCCCCGACACGAACACTGAAGCTTTCTTT. J is TRBJ1-1 and V is TRBV5-4; no reliable D call. This CDR3 region has 13 residues. V lost 4 bases and J lost 1, with 8 bases in between. From germline, CDR1 is SGHNT and CDR2 YYREEE (reference sequence).